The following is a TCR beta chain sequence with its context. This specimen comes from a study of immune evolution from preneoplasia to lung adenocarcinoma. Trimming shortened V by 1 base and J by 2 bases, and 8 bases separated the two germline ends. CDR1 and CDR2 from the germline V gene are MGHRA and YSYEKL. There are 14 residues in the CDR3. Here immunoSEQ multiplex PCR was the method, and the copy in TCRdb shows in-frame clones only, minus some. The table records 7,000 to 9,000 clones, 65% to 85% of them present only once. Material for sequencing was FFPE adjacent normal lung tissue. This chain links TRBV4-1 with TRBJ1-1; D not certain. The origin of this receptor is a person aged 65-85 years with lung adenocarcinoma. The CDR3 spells CASSQASVNTEAFF. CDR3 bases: TGCGCCAGCAGCCAAGCTAGTGTAAACACTGAAGCTTTCTTT.